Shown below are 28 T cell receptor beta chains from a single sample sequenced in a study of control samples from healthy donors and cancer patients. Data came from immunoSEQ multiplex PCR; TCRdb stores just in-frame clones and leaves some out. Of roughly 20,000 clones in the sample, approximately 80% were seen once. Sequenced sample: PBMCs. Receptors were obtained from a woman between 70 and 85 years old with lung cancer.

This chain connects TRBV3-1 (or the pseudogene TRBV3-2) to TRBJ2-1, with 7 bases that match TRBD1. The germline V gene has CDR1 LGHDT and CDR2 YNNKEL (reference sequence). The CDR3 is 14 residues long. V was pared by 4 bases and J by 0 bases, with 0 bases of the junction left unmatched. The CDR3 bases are TGTGCCAGCAGCCGGGACAGCTCCTACAATGAGCAGTTCTTC. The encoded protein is CASSRDSSYNEQFF.

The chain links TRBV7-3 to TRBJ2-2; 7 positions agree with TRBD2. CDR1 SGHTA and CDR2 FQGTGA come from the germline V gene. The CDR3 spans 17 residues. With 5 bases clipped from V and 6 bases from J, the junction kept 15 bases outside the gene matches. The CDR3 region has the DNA TGTGCCAGCAGCGCCCGAGCTAGCGGCTCTCGTCCCGGGGAGCTGTTTTTT. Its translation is CASSARASGSRPGELFF.

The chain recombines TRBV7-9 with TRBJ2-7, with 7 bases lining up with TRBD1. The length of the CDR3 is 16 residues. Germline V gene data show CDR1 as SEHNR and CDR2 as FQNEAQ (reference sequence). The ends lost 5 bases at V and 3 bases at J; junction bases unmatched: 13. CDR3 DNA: TGTGCCAGCAGCCAACGACAGGGATCCCTCCACTACGAGCAGTACTTC. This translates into CASSQRQGSLHYEQYF.

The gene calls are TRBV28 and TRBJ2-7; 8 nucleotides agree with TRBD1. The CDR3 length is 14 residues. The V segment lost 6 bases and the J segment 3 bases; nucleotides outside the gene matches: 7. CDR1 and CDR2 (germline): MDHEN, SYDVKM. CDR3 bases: TGTGCCAGCAGCACCCCGACAGGGGTCTACGAGCAGTACTTC. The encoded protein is CASSTPTGVYEQYF.

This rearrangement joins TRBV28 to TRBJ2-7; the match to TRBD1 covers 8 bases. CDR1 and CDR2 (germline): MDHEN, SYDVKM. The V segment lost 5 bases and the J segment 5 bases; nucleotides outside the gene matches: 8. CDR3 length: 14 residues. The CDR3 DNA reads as TGTGCCAGCAGTCCTCAGGGGGCGATCAACGAGCAGTACTTC. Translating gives CASSPQGAINEQYF.

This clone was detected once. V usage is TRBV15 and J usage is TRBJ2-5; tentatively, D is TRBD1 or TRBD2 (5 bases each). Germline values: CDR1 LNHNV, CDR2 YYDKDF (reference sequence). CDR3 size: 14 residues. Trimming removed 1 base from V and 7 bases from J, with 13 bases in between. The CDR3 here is CATSRGGIDGTQYF. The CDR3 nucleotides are TGTGCCACCAGCAGAGGGGGGATCGATGGGACCCAGTACTTC. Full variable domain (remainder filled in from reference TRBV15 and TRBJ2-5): DAMVIQNPRYQVTQFGKPVTLSCSQTLNHNVMYWYQQKSSQAPKLLFHYYDKDFNNEADTPDNFQSRRPNTSFCFLDIRSPGLGDTAMYLCATSRGGIDGTQYFGPGTRLLVL.

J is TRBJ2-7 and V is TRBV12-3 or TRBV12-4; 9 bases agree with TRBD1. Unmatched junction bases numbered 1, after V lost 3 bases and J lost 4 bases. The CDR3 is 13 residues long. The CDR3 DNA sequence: TGTGCCAGCAGTTTTGGGACAGGGTACGAGCAGTACTTC. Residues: CASSFGTGYEQYF.

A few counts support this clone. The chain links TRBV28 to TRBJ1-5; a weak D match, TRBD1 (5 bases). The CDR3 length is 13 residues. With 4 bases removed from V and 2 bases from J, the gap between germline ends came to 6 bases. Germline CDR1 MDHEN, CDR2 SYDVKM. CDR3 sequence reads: CASSWGGNQPQHF. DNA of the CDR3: TGTGCCAGCAGTTGGGGGGGCAATCAGCCCCAGCATTTT.

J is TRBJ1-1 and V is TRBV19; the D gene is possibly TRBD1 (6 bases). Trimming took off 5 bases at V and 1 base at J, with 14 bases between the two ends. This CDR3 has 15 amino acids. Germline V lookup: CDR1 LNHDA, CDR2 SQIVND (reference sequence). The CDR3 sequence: CASSYRWGQNTEAFF. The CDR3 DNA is TGTGCCAGTAGTTACCGCTGGGGGCAGAACACTGAAGCTTTCTTT. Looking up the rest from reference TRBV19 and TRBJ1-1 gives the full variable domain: DGGITQSPKYLFRKEGQNVTLSCEQNLNHDAMYWYRQDPGQGLRLIYYSQIVNDFQKGDIAEGYSVSREKKESFPLTVTSAQKNPTAFYLCASSYRWGQNTEAFFGQGTRLTVV.

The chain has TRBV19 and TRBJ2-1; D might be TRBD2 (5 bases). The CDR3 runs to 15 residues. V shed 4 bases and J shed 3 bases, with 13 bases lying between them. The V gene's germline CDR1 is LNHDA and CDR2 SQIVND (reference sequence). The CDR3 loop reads CASSRGAVYYNEQFF. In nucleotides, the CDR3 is TGTGCCAGTAGTAGGGGAGCGGTTTACTACAATGAGCAGTTCTTC.

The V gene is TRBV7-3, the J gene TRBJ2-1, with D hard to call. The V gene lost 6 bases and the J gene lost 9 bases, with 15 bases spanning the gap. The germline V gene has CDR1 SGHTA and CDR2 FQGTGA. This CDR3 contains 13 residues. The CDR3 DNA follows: TGTGCCAGCAGTTCCAATAGTGGCGGTGAGCAGTTCTTC. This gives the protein CASSSNSGGEQFF.

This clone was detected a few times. This chain's CDR3 is CASSSKLRSHSNQPQHF. For the CDR3, the DNA is TGTGCCAGCAGCTCGAAGCTGAGGTCACATAGCAATCAGCCCCAGCATTTT. The V call is TRBV7-8, the J call TRBJ1-5; D gene unclear. This CDR3 contains 17 residues. Per the germline V gene, CDR1 is SGHVS and CDR2 is FQNEAQ. The germline V and J ends were trimmed by 4 bases and 0 bases, with 16 bases remaining between them.

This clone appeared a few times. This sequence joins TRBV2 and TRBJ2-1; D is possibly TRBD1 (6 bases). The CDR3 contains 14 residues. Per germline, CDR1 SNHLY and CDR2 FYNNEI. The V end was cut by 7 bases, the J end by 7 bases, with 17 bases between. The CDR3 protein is CASTRDIIPNEQFF. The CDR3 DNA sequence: TGTGCCAGCACCAGGGACATCATACCAAATGAGCAGTTCTTC.

The CDR3 loop reads CASSALGGEQYF. CDR3 nucleotide sequence: TGTGCCAGCAGCGCCCTGGGGGGGGAGCAGTACTTC. The chain carries TRBV11-2 and TRBJ2-7; 7 bases line up with TRBD2. Germline V gene lookup returns CDR1 SGHAT and CDR2 FQNNGV. V shed 5 bases, J shed 7 bases, and the junction held 5 bases outside the gene matches. The length of the CDR3 is 12 residues.

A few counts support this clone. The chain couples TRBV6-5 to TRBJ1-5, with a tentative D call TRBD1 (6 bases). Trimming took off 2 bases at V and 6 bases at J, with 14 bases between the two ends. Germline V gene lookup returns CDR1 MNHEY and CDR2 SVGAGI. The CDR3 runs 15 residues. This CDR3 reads CASSYSRGLGQPQHF. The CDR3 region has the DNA TGTGCCAGCAGTTACAGCAGGGGCTTAGGTCAGCCCCAGCATTTT.

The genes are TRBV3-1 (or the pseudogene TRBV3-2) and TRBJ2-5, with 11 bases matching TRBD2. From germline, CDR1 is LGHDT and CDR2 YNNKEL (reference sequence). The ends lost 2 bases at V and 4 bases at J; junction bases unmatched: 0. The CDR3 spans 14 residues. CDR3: CASSQTSGGETQYF. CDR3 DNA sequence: TGTGCCAGCAGCCAAACTAGCGGGGGAGAGACCCAGTACTTC.

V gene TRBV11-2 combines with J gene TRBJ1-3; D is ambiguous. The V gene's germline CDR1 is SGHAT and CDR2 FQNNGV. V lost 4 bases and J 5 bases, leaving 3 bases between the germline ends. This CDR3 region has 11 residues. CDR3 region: CASSSRNTIYF. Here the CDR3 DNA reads TGTGCCAGCAGCTCCAGAAACACCATATATTTT.

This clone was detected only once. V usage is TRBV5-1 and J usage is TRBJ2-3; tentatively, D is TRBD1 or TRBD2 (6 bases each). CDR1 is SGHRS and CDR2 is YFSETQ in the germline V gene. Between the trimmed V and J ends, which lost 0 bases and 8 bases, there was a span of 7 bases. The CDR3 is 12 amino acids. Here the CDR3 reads CASSLEGGTQYF. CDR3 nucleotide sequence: TGCGCCAGCAGCTTGGAGGGGGGTACGCAGTATTTT. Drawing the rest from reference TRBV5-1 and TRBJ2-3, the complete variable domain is KAGVTQTPRYLIKTRGQQVTLSCSPISGHRSVSWYQQTPGQGLQFLFEYFSETQRNKGNFPGRFSGRQFSNSRSEMNVSTLELGDSALYLCASSLEGGTQYFGPGTRLTVL.

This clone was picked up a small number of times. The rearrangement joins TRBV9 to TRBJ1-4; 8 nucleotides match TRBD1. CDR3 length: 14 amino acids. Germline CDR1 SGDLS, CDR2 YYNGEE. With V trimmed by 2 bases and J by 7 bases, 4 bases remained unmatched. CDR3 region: CASSVGTGGEKLFF. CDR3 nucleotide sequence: TGTGCCAGCAGCGTCGGGACAGGTGGTGAAAAACTGTTTTTT.

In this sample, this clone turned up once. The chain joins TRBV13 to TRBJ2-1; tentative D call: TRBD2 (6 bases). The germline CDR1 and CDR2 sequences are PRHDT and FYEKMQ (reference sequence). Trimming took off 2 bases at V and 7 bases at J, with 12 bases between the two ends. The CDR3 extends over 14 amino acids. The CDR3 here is CASSLPLARNEQFF. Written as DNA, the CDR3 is TGTGCCAGCAGCTTACCGCTAGCGCGAAATGAGCAGTTCTTC.

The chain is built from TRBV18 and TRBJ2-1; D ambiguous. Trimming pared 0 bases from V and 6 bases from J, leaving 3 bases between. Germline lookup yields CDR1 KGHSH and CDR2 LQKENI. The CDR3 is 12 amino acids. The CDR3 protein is CASSPPSNEQFF. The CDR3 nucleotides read TGTGCCAGCTCACCACCGAGCAATGAGCAGTTCTTC.

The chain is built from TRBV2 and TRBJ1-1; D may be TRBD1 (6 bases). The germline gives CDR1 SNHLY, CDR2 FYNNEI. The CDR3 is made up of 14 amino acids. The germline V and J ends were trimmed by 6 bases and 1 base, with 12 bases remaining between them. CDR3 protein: CASSVAQGNTEAFF. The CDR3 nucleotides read TGTGCCAGCAGCGTAGCACAGGGGAACACTGAAGCTTTCTTT.

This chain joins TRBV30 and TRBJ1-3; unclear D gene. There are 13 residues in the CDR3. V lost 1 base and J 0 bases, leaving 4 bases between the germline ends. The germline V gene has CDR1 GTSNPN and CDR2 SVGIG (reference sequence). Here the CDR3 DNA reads TGTGCCTGGAGTGGTAGCTCTGGAAACACCATATATTTT. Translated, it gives CAWSGSSGNTIYF.

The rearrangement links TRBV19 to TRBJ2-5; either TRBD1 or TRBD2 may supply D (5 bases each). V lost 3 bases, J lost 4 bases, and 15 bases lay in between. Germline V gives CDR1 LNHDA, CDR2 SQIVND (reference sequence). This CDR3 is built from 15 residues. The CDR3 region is CASSIPQDGAETQYF. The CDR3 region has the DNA TGTGCCAGTAGTATTCCCCAGGACGGGGCAGAGACCCAGTACTTC.

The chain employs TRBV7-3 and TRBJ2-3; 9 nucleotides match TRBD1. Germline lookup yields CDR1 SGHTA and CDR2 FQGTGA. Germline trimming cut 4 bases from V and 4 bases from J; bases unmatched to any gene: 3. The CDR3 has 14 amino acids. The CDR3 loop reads CASSSTGGADTQYF. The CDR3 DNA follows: TGTGCCAGCAGCTCGACAGGGGGAGCAGATACGCAGTATTTT.

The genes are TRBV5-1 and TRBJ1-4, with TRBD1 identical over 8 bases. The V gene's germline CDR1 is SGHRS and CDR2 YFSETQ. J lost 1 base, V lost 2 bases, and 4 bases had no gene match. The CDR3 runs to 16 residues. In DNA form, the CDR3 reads TGCGCCAGCAGCTTACTAGGACAGGGAACTAATGAAAAACTGTTTTTT. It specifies CASSLLGQGTNEKLFF.

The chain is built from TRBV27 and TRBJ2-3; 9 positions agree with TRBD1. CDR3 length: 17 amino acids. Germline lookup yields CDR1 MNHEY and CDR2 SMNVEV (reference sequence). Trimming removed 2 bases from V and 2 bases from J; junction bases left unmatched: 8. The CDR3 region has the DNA TGTGCCAGCAGTTTACGCCCGACAGGGGGGACCACAGATACGCAGTATTTT. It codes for CASSLRPTGGTTDTQYF.

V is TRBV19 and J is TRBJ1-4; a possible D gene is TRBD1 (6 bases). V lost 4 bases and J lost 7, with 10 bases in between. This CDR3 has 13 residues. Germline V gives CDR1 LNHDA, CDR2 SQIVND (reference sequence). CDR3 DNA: TGTGCCAGTAGTAGCGGGACATTTGAAAAACTGTTTTTT. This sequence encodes CASSSGTFEKLFF.